This T cell receptor beta chain originates from a study of T cell changes during pregnancy in multiple sclerosis. The table came from immunoSEQ multiplex PCR; TCRdb's copy has only in-frame clones and leaves some out. This table holds about 70,000 clones, 92% found once. CDR3 length equals 15 residues. Per the germline V gene, CDR1 is SGDLS and CDR2 is YYNGEE. V was cut by 0 bases and J by 0 bases, with 8 bases left in between. The source material was CD8+ T cells from peripheral blood mononuclear cells, sampled in the third trimester of pregnancy. The rearrangement joins TRBV9 to TRBJ2-3; D not certain. The receptor comes from a female donor in good health, enrolled as a control in a pregnancy study. The CDR3 region is CASSVGGSSTDTQYF. The CDR3 DNA is TGTGCCAGCAGCGTAGGCGGATCTAGCACAGATACGCAGTATTTT.